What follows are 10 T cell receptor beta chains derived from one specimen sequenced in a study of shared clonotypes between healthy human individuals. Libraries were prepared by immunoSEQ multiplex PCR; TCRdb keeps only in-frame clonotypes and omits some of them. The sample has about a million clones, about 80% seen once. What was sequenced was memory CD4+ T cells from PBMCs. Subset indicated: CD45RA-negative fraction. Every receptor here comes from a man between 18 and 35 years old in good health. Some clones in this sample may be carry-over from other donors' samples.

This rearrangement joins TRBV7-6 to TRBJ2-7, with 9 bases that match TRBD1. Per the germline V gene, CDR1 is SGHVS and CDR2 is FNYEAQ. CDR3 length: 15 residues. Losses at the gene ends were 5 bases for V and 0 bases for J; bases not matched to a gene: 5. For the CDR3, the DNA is TGTGCCAGCAGCCCTCAGGGACAGGGCTCCTACGAGCAGTACTTC. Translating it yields CASSPQGQGSYEQYF.

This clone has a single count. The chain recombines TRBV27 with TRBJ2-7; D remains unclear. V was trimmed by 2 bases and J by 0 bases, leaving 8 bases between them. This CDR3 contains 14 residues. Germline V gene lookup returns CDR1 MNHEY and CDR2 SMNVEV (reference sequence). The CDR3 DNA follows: TGTGCCAGCAGTTTAAAAGAATACTCCTACGAGCAGTACTTC. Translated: CASSLKEYSYEQYF.

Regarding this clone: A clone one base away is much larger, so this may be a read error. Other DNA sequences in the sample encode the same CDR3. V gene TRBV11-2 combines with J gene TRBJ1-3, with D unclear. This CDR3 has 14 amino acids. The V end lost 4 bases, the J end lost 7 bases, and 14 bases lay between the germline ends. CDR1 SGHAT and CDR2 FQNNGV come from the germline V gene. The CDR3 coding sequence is TGTGCCAGCAGCTCCCCCTTATTAGCGAACACCATATATTTT. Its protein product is CASSSPLLANTIYF.

The CDR3, as DNA: TGTGCCAGCTCAAACAGAGGGGAGACCCAGTACTTC. The encoded protein is CASSNRGETQYF. The gene calls are TRBV18 and TRBJ2-5; weak D call: TRBD2 (5 bases). Germline loops: CDR1 KGHSH, CDR2 LQKENI. The V gene lost 5 bases and the J gene lost 5 bases, with 9 bases spanning the gap. The CDR3 covers 12 residues. Based on the CDR3 plus reference TRBV18 and TRBJ2-5, the full variable domain is NAGVMQNPRHLVRRRGQEARLRCSPMKGHSHVYWYRQLPEEGLKFMVYLQKENIIDESGMPKERFSAEFPKEGPSILRIQQVVRGDSAAYFCASSNRGETQYFGPGTRLLVL.

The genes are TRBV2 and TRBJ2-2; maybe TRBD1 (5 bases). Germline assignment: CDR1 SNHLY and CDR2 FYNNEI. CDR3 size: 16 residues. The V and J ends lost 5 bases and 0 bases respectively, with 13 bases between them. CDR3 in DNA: TGTGCCAGCAGTCCCAGGGTACTCTCGAACACCGGGGAGCTGTTTTTT. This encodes CASSPRVLSNTGELFF.

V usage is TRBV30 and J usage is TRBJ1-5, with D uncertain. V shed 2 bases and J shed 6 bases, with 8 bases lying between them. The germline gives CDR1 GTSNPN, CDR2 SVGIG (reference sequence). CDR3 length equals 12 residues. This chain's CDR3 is CAWSSGVQPQHF. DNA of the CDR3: TGTGCCTGGAGTTCCGGGGTTCAGCCCCAGCATTTT.

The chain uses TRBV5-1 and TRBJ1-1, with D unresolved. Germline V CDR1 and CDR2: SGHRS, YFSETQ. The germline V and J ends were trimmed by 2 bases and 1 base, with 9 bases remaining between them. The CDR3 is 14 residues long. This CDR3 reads CASSFQPENTEAFF. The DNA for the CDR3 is TGCGCCAGCAGCTTTCAACCAGAGAACACTGAAGCTTTCTTT. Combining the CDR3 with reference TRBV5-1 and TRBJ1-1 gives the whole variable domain KAGVTQTPRYLIKTRGQQVTLSCSPISGHRSVSWYQQTPGQGLQFLFEYFSETQRNKGNFPGRFSGRQFSNSRSEMNVSTLELGDSALYLCASSFQPENTEAFFGQGTRLTVV.

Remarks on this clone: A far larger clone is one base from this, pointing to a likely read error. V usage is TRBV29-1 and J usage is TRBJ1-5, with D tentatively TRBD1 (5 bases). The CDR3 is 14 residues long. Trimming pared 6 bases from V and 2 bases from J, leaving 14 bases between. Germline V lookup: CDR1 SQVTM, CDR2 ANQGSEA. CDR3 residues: CSVATDIRNQPQHF. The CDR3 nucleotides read TGCAGCGTAGCCACGGACATTCGCAATCAGCCCCAGCATTTT. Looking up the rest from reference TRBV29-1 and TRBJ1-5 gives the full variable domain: SAVISQKPSRDICQRGTSLTIQCQVDSQVTMMFWYRQQPGQSLTLIATANQGSEATYESGFVIDKFPISRPNLTFSTLTVSNMSPEDSSIYLCSVATDIRNQPQHFGDGTRLSIL.

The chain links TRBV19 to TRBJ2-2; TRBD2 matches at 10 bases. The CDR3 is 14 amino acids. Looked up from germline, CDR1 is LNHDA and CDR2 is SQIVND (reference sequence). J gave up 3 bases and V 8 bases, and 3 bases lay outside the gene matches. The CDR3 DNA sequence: TGTGCCAGTGCTAGCGGGAGAGACACCGGGGAGCTGTTTTTT. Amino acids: CASASGRDTGELFF.

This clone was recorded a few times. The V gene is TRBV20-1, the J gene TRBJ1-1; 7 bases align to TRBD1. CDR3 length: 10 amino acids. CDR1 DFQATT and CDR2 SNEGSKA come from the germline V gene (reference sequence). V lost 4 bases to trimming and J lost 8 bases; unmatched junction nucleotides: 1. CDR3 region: CSAKGQEAFF. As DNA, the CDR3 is TGCAGTGCTAAGGGACAGGAAGCTTTCTTT.